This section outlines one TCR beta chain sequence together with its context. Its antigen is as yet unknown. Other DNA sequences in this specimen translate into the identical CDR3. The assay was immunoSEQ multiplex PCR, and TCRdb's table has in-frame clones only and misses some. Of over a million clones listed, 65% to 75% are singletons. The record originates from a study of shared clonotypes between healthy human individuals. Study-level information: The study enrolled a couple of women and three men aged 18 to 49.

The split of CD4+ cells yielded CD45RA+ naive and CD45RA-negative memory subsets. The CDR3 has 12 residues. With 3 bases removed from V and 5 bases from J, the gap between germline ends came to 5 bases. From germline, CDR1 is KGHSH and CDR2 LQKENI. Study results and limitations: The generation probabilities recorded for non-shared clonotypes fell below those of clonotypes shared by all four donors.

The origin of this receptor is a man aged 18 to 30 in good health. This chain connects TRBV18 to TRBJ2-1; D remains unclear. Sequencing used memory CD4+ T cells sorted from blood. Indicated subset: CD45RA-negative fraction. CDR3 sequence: CASSPSNNEQFF. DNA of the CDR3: TGTGCCAGCTCACCCTCAAACAATGAGCAGTTCTTC.